The TCR beta chain under discussion was sequenced for a study of T cell responses to AZD1222 COVID-19 vaccine. V shed 7 bases and J 3 bases; nucleotides not matched to a gene: 11. Germline V gene lookup returns CDR1 SQVTM and CDR2 ANQGSEA. CDR3 length equals 14 residues. Some clones are missing from TCRdb's copy, which holds only in-frame ones; the method was immunoSEQ multiplex PCR. Of 250,000 to 300,000 clones in the sample, around 93% are singletons; the top ten hold roughly 0.5%. This receptor was taken from an adult who received the AZD1222 COVID-19 vaccine. This specimen was peripheral blood, taken 28 days after the second AZD1222 dose. This chain connects TRBV29-1 to TRBJ2-7, with TRBD1 identical over 8 bases. The CDR3 here is CSAAFGTGGYEQYF. Written as DNA, the CDR3 is TGCAGCGCTGCGTTCGGAACAGGGGGCTACGAGCAGTACTTC.